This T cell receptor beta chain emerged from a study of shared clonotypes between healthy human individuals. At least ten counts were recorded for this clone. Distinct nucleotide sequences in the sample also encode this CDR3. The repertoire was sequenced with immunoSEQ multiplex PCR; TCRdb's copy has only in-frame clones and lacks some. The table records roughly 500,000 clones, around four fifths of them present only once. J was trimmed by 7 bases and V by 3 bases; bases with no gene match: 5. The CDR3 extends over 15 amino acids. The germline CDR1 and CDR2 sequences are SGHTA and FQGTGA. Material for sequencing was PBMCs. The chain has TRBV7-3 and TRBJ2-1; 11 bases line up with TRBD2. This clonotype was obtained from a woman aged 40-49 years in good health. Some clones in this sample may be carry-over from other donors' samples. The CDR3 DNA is TGTGCCAGCAGCTTGGTACTAGCGGGGGCGAATGAGCAGTTCTTC. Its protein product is CASSLVLAGANEQFF.